One and the same sample provided the 29 T cell receptor beta chains below, sequenced in a study of blood T cell repertoires in COVID-19. Data came from immunoSEQ multiplex PCR; TCRdb stores just in-frame clones and leaves some out. The repertoire holds roughly 180,000 clones, about 85% seen once, with over 5% in the top ten. Sample: peripheral blood. The receptors were sampled from a woman between 45 and 60 years old with COVID-19, enrolled during active disease.

V usage is TRBV28 and J usage is TRBJ2-7; 11 bases fit TRBD1. Germline assignment: CDR1 MDHEN and CDR2 SYDVKM. The CDR3 has 16 residues. The ends lost 6 bases at V and 1 base at J; junction bases unmatched: 8. CDR3 DNA: TGTGCCAGCAGCACTAGTGGGACAGGGGGGTCCTACGAGCAGTACTTC. It encodes CASSTSGTGGSYEQYF.

The chain is built from TRBV9 and TRBJ1-2; TRBD1 might be the D (6 bases). The V gene's germline CDR1 is SGDLS and CDR2 YYNGEE. The CDR3 has 23 amino acids. Trimming cost V 4 bases and J 0 bases, with 37 bases left between them. The DNA for the CDR3 is TGTGCCAGCAGCTTCAGGGACATTTTTAGGAATACGCCCGGGACAAGGGCTAACTATGGCTACACCTTC. Translating it yields CASSFRDIFRNTPGTRANYGYTF.

The chain links TRBV6-4 to TRBJ2-3, with 10 bases lining up with TRBD2. CDR3 size: 16 residues. Germline lookup yields CDR1 MRHNA and CDR2 SNTAGT. V was clipped by 2 bases and J by 2 bases; unmatched bases: 4. This chain's CDR3 is CASSDLAGESTDTQYF. CDR3 DNA: TGTGCCAGCAGTGACCTAGCGGGGGAGTCCACAGATACGCAGTATTTT.

The rearrangement links TRBV5-8 to TRBJ1-2, with D maybe TRBD1 (6 bases). V shed 6 bases and J shed 7 bases, with 19 bases lying between them. The CDR3 runs to 14 residues. The germline V gene has CDR1 SGHTS and CDR2 YDEGEE. The CDR3: CASTQTGLMSGYTF. The DNA for the CDR3 is TGTGCCAGCACCCAGACAGGCTTAATGAGTGGCTACACCTTC.

This clone was counted a few times. The rearrangement uses TRBV2 and TRBJ1-5, with D uncertain. The V end was cut by 6 bases, the J end by 0 bases, with 12 bases between. The CDR3 runs 15 residues. Looked up from germline, CDR1 is SNHLY and CDR2 is FYNNEI. This CDR3 is CASRDSESSNQPQHF. In DNA form, the CDR3 reads TGTGCCAGCAGAGACTCAGAATCTAGCAATCAGCCCCAGCATTTT. Looking up the rest from reference TRBV2 and TRBJ1-5 gives the full variable domain: EPEVTQTPSHQVTQMGQEVILRCVPISNHLYFYWYRQILGQKVEFLVSFYNNEISEKSEIFDDQFSVERPDGSNFTLKIRSTKLEDSAMYFCASRDSESSNQPQHFGDGTRLSIL.

V usage is TRBV5-6 and J usage is TRBJ1-1; perhaps TRBD1 as D (5 bases). CDR3 length: 14 residues. Germline CDR1 and CDR2: SGHDT and YYEEEE. Trimming cost V 4 bases and J 4 bases, with 14 bases left between them. CDR3 DNA sequence: TGTGCCAGCAGCCCCCAGGGAGGAAGCACTGAAGCTTTCTTT. Translated, it gives CASSPQGGSTEAFF.

This chain uses TRBV28 with TRBJ1-1, with 8 positions matching TRBD1. Germline V gives CDR1 MDHEN, CDR2 SYDVKM. V shed 6 bases, J shed 7 bases, and the junction held 10 bases outside the gene matches. The CDR3 sequence is 14 residues long. The CDR3 loop is CASRSGQGSDEAFF. The CDR3 DNA reads as TGTGCCAGCAGATCTGGACAGGGTAGCGATGAAGCTTTCTTT. The whole variable domain, remainder taken from reference TRBV28 and TRBJ1-1, is DVKVTQSSRYLVKRTGEKVFLECVQDMDHENMFWYRQDPGLGLRLIYFSYDVKMKEKGDIPEGYSVSREKKERFSLILESASTNQTSMYLCASRSGQGSDEAFFGQGTRLTVV.

The rearrangement links TRBV9 to TRBJ2-1, with 9 positions matching TRBD1. This CDR3 is 14 amino acids long. The trim removed 3 bases at V and 12 bases at J, leaving 10 bases unmatched. Looked up from germline, CDR1 is SGDLS and CDR2 is YYNGEE. The CDR3 protein is CASSEIQTGGVQFF. Here the CDR3 DNA reads TGTGCCAGCAGCGAAATCCAGACAGGGGGAGTGCAGTTCTTC.

The chain couples TRBV3-1 (or the pseudogene TRBV3-2) to TRBJ2-3; 10 bases are a match to TRBD2. Trimming at V came to 3 bases and at J to 4 bases, leaving 4 bases not matched to a gene. CDR3 length equals 15 residues. Germline CDR1 reads LGHDT; CDR2 reads YNNKEL (reference sequence). DNA for the CDR3: TGTGCCAGCAGCCATTTAGCGGGGGGAGCAGATACGCAGTATTTT. This encodes CASSHLAGGADTQYF.

The chain joins TRBV7-2 to TRBJ2-7, with TRBD2 identical over 12 bases. This CDR3 is built from 15 residues. Germline lookup yields CDR1 SGHTA and CDR2 FQGNSA. V shed 2 bases and J 4 bases; nucleotides not matched to a gene: 3. CDR3 coding DNA: TGTGCCAGCAGCTTACTAGCGGGGGGGCTGTACGAGCAGTACTTC. Translated: CASSLLAGGLYEQYF.

The sample holds many counts of this clone. The chain combines TRBV30 with TRBJ1-6, with a possible D match to TRBD1 (6 bases). Germline loops: CDR1 GTSNPN, CDR2 SVGIG (reference sequence). Trimming left V 2 bases short and J 7 bases short, with 12 bases between. CDR3 length: 14 amino acids. For the CDR3, the DNA is TGTGCCTGGAGTTTTCAGGGGTTGAATTCACCCCTCCACTTT. As protein: CAWSFQGLNSPLHF.

The chain employs TRBV6-2 or TRBV6-3 and TRBJ1-6; D may be TRBD1 (5 bases). The CDR3 has 15 residues. Trimming removed 0 bases from V and 9 bases from J, with 12 bases in between. Germline V lookup: CDR1 MNHEY, CDR2 SVGEGT. The CDR3 sequence is CASSYSPGSGSPLHF. The CDR3 nucleotides read TGTGCCAGCAGTTACTCTCCAGGGTCGGGTTCACCCCTCCACTTT.

This sequence joins TRBV11-2 and TRBJ1-1; 8 bases map to TRBD1. The CDR3 extends over 15 amino acids. Germline loops: CDR1 SGHAT, CDR2 FQNNGV. V shed 5 bases, J shed 6 bases, and the junction held 11 bases outside the gene matches. As DNA, the CDR3 is TGTGCCAGCAGCCCTAGGGGGCAGGGGGCACCTGAAGCTTTCTTT. Its translation: CASSPRGQGAPEAFF. The variable domain in full, with the rest retrieved from reference TRBV11-2 and TRBJ1-1, is EAGVAQSPRYKIIEKRQSVAFWCNPISGHATLYWYQQILGQGPKLLIQFQNNGVVDDSQLPKDRFSAERLKGVDSTLKIQPAKLEDSAVYLCASSPRGQGAPEAFFGQGTRLTVV.

The rearrangement links TRBV30 to TRBJ2-1; 8 bases map to TRBD2. This CDR3 has 14 residues. J gave up 6 bases and V 5 bases, and 9 bases lay outside the gene matches. Germline CDR1 GTSNPN, CDR2 SVGIG (reference sequence). CDR3 loop: CAWARGGGSNEQFF. Written as DNA, the CDR3 is TGTGCCTGGGCCCGTGGCGGGGGGTCCAATGAGCAGTTCTTC.

CDR3 coding DNA: TGTGCCAGCAGCTTGAAGGGGACTAGCGGGGGGTTCCAAGAGACCCAGTACTTC. Amino acids: CASSLKGTSGGFQETQYF. V and J are TRBV5-4 and TRBJ2-5; the match to TRBD2 covers 15 bases. The CDR3 runs to 18 residues. Looked up from germline, CDR1 is SGHNT and CDR2 is YYREEE (reference sequence). The V segment lost 1 base and the J segment 1 base; nucleotides outside the gene matches: 5.

The chain carries TRBV2 and TRBJ1-2, with D unresolved. This CDR3 spans 12 amino acids. The ends were cut back, 8 bases at V and 3 bases at J, with 10 bases in the middle. Germline CDR1 SNHLY, CDR2 FYNNEI. The CDR3 coding sequence is TGTGCCAGCCGCGGGGAAGACTATGGCTACACCTTC. The encoded protein is CASRGEDYGYTF.

This sequence joins TRBV6-5 and TRBJ2-7; D possibly corresponds to TRBD1 (5 bases). Germline lookup yields CDR1 MNHEY and CDR2 SVGAGI. CDR3 size: 15 residues. The germline V and J ends were trimmed by 7 bases and 1 base, with 17 bases remaining between them. The CDR3 coding sequence is TGTGCCAGCAAATCACAGGCGGACCCTTCCTACGAGCAGTACTTC. Amino acids: CASKSQADPSYEQYF.

The chain combines TRBV12-3 or TRBV12-4 with TRBJ2-1; D unclear. The CDR3 sequence is 12 residues long. V lost 6 bases and J 13 bases, leaving 16 bases between the germline ends. The CDR3 DNA is TGTGCCAGCAGCTCCACCGGTGATTCACAGTTCTTC. Translation gives CASSSTGDSQFF.

The DNA for the CDR3 is TGCGCCAGCAGCCAAGTAATGTCTGAAGCTTTCTTT. It codes for CASSQVMSEAFF. The V and J genes are TRBV4-1 and TRBJ1-1; D unclear. V lost 1 base and J lost 6, with 6 bases in between. In germline, CDR1 is MGHRA, CDR2 YSYEKL. This CDR3 has 12 residues.

J is TRBJ2-1 and V is TRBV5-1; 13 bases are shared with TRBD2. The trim removed 0 bases at V and 4 bases at J, leaving 4 bases unmatched. The CDR3 covers 17 residues. The germline V gene has CDR1 SGHRS and CDR2 YFSETQ. In nucleotides, the CDR3 is TGCGCCAGCAGCTTGGCGTCGACTAGCGGGGGGTACAATGAGCAGTTCTTC. It codes for CASSLASTSGGYNEQFF.

The chain links TRBV18 to TRBJ2-1; maybe TRBD1 (5 bases). Germline lookup yields CDR1 KGHSH and CDR2 LQKENI. With 4 bases removed from V and 0 bases from J, the gap between germline ends came to 13 bases. The CDR3 is 16 amino acids. CDR3 amino acids: CASSRGAFLSYNEQFF. Here the CDR3 DNA reads TGTGCCAGCTCACGGGGCGCATTCCTCTCCTACAATGAGCAGTTCTTC.

This clone has only one observation. CDR3 in amino acids: CASSLVGAGTGELFF. The CDR3 nucleotides read TGTGCCAGCAGCTTAGTGGGGGCAGGTACCGGGGAGCTGTTTTTT. This rearrangement joins TRBV7-6 to TRBJ2-2, with a possible D match to TRBD1 (6 bases). Trimming cost V 1 base and J 5 bases, with 11 bases left between them. Germline V gene lookup returns CDR1 SGHVS and CDR2 FNYEAQ. This CDR3 is built from 15 residues.

The chain links TRBV6-5 to TRBJ2-5; tentatively, D is TRBD2 (7 bases). The CDR3 runs to 15 residues. CDR1 MNHEY and CDR2 SVGAGI come from the germline V gene. V lost 5 bases and J lost 5, with 18 bases in between. The CDR3 loop reads CASSLMPGGRETQYF. The CDR3 DNA follows: TGTGCCAGCAGTCTGATGCCGGGGGGCAGGGAGACCCAGTACTTC.

This chain connects TRBV6-5 to TRBJ1-3, with 10 bases fitting TRBD1. The V segment lost 6 bases and the J segment 4 bases; nucleotides outside the gene matches: 3. This CDR3 region has 14 residues. From germline, CDR1 is MNHEY and CDR2 SVGAGI. CDR3 DNA: TGTGCCAGCAGACGACAGGGGGCAGGAAACACCATATATTTT. As protein: CASRRQGAGNTIYF.

This chain joins TRBV7-2 and TRBJ2-1; 11 bases align to TRBD2. CDR1 and CDR2 (germline): SGHTA, FQGNSA. The CDR3 consists of 18 residues. Trimming at V came to 0 bases and at J to 7 bases, leaving 11 bases not matched to a gene. The DNA for the CDR3 is TGTGCCAGCAGCTTAGCTCCTATAACTAGCGGGGGTGGTAATGAGCAGTTCTTC. Protein sequence: CASSLAPITSGGGNEQFF.

The J gene is TRBJ2-7, the V gene TRBV7-9, with TRBD1 identical over 10 bases. CDR1 and CDR2 (germline): SEHNR, FQNEAQ (reference sequence). The CDR3 extends over 17 amino acids. V shed 4 bases and J 6 bases; nucleotides not matched to a gene: 15. CDR3: CASSSRGGQGSGLEQYF. CDR3 nucleotides: TGTGCCAGCAGCTCCCGCGGGGGACAGGGGTCGGGGCTCGAGCAGTACTTC.

This clone was detected only a few times. The chain employs TRBV30 and TRBJ2-7; 11 bases match TRBD1. After removal of 4 bases from V and 8 bases from J, the junction contained 10 bases not matched to a gene. This CDR3 has 14 residues. The germline V gene encodes CDR1 GTSNPN and CDR2 SVGIG (reference sequence). The chain's CDR3 is CAWTPQDRGPKQYF. CDR3 nucleotides: TGTGCCTGGACGCCCCAGGACAGGGGGCCGAAGCAGTACTTC.

The chain couples TRBV6-5 to TRBJ2-4; 14 bases fit TRBD2. V dropped 5 bases and J dropped 5; count of bases not matched to a gene: 2. Germline CDR1 and CDR2: MNHEY and SVGAGI. This CDR3 contains 15 residues. CDR3 amino acids: CASSTGLAGENIQYF. The CDR3 region has the DNA TGTGCCAGCAGTACGGGACTAGCGGGGGAAAACATTCAGTACTTC.

This clone has more than one count but fewer than ten. V usage is TRBV6-2 or TRBV6-3 and J usage is TRBJ2-7; tentative D call: TRBD1 (6 bases). Trimming cost V 0 bases and J 5 bases, with 14 bases left between them. Looked up from germline, CDR1 is MNHEY and CDR2 is SVGEGT. The CDR3 sequence is 15 residues long. The CDR3 loop reads CASSYSRTRGHEQYF. As DNA, the CDR3 is TGTGCCAGCAGTTACTCGAGGACCAGGGGCCACGAGCAGTACTTC.